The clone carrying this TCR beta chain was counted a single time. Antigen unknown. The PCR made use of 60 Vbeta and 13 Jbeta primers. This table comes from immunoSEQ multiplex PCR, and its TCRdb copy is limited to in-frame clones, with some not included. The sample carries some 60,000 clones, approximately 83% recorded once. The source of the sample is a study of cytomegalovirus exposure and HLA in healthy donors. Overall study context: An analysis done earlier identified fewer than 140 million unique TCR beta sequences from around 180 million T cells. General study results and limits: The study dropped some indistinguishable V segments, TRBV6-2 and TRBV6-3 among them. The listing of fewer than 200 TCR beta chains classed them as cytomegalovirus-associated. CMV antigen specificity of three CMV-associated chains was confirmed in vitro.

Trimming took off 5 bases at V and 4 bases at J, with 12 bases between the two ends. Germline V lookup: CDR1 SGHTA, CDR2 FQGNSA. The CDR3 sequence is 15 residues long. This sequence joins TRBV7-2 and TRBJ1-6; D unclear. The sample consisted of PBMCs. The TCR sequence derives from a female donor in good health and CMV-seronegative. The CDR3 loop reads CASSPIGGYNSPLHF. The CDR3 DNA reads TGTGCCAGCAGCCCGATAGGAGGGTATAATTCACCCCTCCACTTT.